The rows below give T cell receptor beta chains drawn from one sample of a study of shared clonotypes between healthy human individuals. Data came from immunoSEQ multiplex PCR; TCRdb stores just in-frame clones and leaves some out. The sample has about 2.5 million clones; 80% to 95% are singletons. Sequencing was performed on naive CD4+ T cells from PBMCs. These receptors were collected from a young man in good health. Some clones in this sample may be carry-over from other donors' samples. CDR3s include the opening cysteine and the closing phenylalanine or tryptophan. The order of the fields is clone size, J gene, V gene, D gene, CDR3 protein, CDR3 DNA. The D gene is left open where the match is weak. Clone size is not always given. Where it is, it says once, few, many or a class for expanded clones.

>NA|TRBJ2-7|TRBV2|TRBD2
CASPAPNTSGPVYEQYF
TGTGCCAGCCCCGCTCCTAATACTAGCGGCCCGGTCTACGAGCAGTACTTC
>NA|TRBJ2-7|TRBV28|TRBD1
CASSLNPGQIPYEQYF
TGTGCCAGCAGTTTAAACCCGGGACAGATCCCCTACGAGCAGTACTTC
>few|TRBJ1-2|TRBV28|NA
CASSLQGGYTF
TGTGCCAGCAGTTTACAGGGTGGCTACACCTTC
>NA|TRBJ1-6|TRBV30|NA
CAWSVGRYNSPLHF
TGTGCCTGGAGTGTCGGTAGATATAATTCACCCCTCCACTTT
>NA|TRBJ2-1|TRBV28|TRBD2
CASSSRTSEFYNEQFF
TGTGCCAGCTCCTCCAGGACTAGCGAATTCTACAATGAGCAGTTCTTC
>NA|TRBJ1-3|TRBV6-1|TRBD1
CASSRTGPTGNTIYF
TGTGCCAGCAGTCGGACAGGGCCCACTGGAAACACCATATATTTT
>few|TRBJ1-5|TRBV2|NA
CASSDRDSNQPQHF
TGTGCCAGCAGTGACAGGGACAGCAATCAGCCCCAGCATTTT
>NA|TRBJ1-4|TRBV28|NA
CASSPGTFNEKLFF
TGTGCCAGCAGTCCCGGGACATTTAATGAAAAACTGTTTTTT
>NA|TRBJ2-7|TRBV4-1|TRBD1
CASSQAGTGGSEQYF
TGCGCCAGCAGCCAAGCCGGGACAGGGGGCAGCGAGCAGTACTTC
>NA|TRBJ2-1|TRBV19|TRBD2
CASSILTSGYNEQFF
TGTGCCAGTAGTATCCTGACTAGCGGCTACAATGAGCAGTTCTTC
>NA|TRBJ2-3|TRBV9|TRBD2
CASSVTSGLAGSASTDTQYF
TGTGCCAGCAGCGTAACCTCCGGACTAGCGGGATCTGCTAGCACAGATACGCAGTATTTT
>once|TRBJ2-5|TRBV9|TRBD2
CASSETSGSWETQYF
TGTGCCAGCAGCGAAACTAGCGGGAGTTGGGAGACCCAGTACTTC
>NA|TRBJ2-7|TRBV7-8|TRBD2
CASSLRTSGLAGGYEQYF
TGTGCCAGCAGCTTAAGGACTTCGGGACTAGCGGGAGGCTACGAGCAGTACTTC
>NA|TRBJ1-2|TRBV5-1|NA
CASSWGNGQLGYTF
TGCGCCAGCAGCTGGGGGAATGGACAACTTGGCTACACCTTC
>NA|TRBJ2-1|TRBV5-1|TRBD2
CASSLTSGTSNEQFF
TGCGCCAGCAGCCTGACTAGCGGGACGAGCAATGAGCAGTTCTTC
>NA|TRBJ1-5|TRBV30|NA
CAWSVHSPGGQPQHF
TGTGCCTGGAGTGTACATTCCCCGGGGGGGCAGCCCCAGCATTTT
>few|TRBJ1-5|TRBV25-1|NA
CASSMAGNQPQHF
TGTGCCAGCAGTATGGCGGGCAATCAGCCCCAGCATTTT
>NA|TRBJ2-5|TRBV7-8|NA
CASSLVRDETQYF
TGTGCCAGCAGCTTAGTTAGAGACGAGACCCAGTACTTC
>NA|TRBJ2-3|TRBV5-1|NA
CASRGPSTDTQYF
TGCGCCAGCCGGGGTCCTAGCACAGATACGCAGTATTTT
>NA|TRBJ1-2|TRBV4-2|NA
CASSQEQGTNGYTF
TGTGCCAGCAGCCAAGAACAGGGTACGAACGGCTACACCTTC
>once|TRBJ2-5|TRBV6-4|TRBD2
CASSGTSGETQYF
TGTGCCAGCAGCGGGACTAGCGGAGAGACCCAGTACTTC
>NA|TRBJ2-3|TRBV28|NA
CASRPGTPDTQYF
TGTGCCAGCAGACCGGGGACACCAGATACGCAGTATTTT
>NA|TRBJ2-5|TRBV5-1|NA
CASSLLGQGNSETQYF
TGCGCCAGCAGCCTCCTCGGGCAGGGTAATTCAGAGACCCAGTACTTC
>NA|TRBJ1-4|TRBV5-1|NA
CASSPLPQGGEKLFF
TGCGCCAGCAGCCCCCTCCCCCAAGGCGGAGAAAAACTGTTTTTT
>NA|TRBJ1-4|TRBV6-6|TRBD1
CASSYEKGAPIGKLFF
TGTGCCAGCAGTTATGAGAAGGGGGCCCCAATTGGAAAACTGTTTTTT
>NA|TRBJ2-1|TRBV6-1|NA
CASSELASVQQFF
TGTGCCAGCAGTGAACTGGCTAGCGTACAGCAGTTCTTC
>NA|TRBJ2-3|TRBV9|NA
CASTTGQLPGDTQYF
TGTGCCAGCACTACAGGGCAGCTCCCGGGAGATACGCAGTATTTT
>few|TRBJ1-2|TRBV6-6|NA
CASRSANYGYTF
TGTGCCAGCAGGTCCGCTAACTATGGCTACACCTTC
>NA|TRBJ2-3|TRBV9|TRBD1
CASSVGTGVIDTQYF
TGTGCCAGCAGCGTAGGGACAGGGGTTATAGATACGCAGTATTTT
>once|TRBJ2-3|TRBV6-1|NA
CASMFYWASTDTQYF
TGTGCCAGCATGTTCTACTGGGCTAGCACAGATACGCAGTATTTT
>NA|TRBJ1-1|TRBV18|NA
CASSPAHGGKAFF
TGTGCCAGCTCACCGGCTCATGGGGGGAAAGCTTTCTTT
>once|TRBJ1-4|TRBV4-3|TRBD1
CASSQNPTGENEKLFF
TGCGCCAGCAGCCAAAACCCGACAGGGGAAAATGAAAAACTGTTTTTT
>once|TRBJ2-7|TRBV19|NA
CASSMRGNEQYF
TGTGCCAGTAGTATGCGGGGAAACGAGCAGTACTTC
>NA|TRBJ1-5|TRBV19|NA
CASSIGHLRGGGNQPQHF
TGTGCCAGTAGTATAGGTCACCTCAGGGGAGGTGGCAATCAGCCCCAGCATTTT
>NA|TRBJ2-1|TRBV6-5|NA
CASSYELAANEQFF
TGTGCCAGCAGTTACGAACTAGCAGCCAATGAGCAGTTCTTC
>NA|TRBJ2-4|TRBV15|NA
CATQEGKQGAKNIQYF
TGTGCCACCCAGGAGGGGAAACAGGGGGCCAAAAACATTCAGTACTTC
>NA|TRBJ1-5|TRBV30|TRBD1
CAWTRQGGQPQHF
TGTGCCTGGACTAGACAGGGAGGTCAGCCCCAGCATTTT
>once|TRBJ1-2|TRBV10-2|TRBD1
CASSEERTGANYGYTF
TGCGCCAGCAGTGAGGAGAGGACAGGAGCTAACTATGGCTACACCTTC
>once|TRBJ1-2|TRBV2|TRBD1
CASRRDGTGAVTGYTF
TGTGCCAGCCGGAGGGACGGGACAGGGGCTGTCACTGGCTACACCTTC
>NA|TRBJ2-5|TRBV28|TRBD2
CASRVAGPQETQYF
TGTGCCAGCAGAGTAGCGGGCCCACAAGAGACCCAGTACTTC
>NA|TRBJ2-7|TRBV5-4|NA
CASSLSSGGPYEQYF
TGTGCCAGCAGCTTGAGTTCAGGGGGGCCCTACGAGCAGTACTTC
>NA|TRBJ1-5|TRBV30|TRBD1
CAWSRDSVNQPQHF
TGTGCCTGGAGTAGGGACAGCGTAAATCAGCCCCAGCATTTT
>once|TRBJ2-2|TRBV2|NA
CASTPAVRRELFF
TGTGCCAGCACTCCAGCGGTGCGACGGGAGCTGTTTTTT
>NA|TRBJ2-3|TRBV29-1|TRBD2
CSFTTSGRPDTQYF
TGCAGCTTCACGACTAGCGGGAGACCAGATACGCAGTATTTT
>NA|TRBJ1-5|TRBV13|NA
CASSLGRGRGQPQHF
TGTGCCAGCAGCTTAGGTCGGGGGCGGGGGCAGCCCCAGCATTTT
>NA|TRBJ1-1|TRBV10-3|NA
CAISESRTGNTEAFF
TGTGCCATCAGTGAGTCCAGGACGGGTAACACTGAAGCTTTCTTT
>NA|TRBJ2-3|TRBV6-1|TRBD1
CASNRDRGTDTQYF
TGTGCCAGCAACCGGGACAGGGGTACAGATACGCAGTATTTT
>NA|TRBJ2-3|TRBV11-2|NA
CASSLDRGPPDTQYF
TGTGCCAGCAGCTTGGACAGAGGCCCTCCGGATACGCAGTATTTT
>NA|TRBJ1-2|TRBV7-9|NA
CASSLEGRWTGGYGYTF
TGTGCCAGCAGCTTAGAGGGCAGGTGGACCGGCGGCTATGGCTACACCTTC
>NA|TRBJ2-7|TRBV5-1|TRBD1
CASSSTGGMGYEQYF
TGCGCCAGCAGCTCAACAGGGGGCATGGGGTACGAGCAGTACTTC
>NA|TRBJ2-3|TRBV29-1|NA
CSVEGRRTDTQYF
TGCAGCGTTGAGGGACGACGAACAGATACGCAGTATTTT
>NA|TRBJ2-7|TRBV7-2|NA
CASSLAQGITYEQYF
TGTGCCAGCAGCTTAGCGCAGGGTATAACCTACGAGCAGTACTTC
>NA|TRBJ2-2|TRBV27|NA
CASSLIGTGELFF
TGTGCCAGCAGCCTCATCGGCACCGGGGAGCTGTTTTTT
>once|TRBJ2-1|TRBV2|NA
CASRTASSYNEQFF
TGTGCCAGCAGGACGGCGAGCTCCTACAATGAGCAGTTCTTC
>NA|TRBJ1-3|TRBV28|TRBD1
CASSFRRTGAGNTIYF
TGTGCCAGCAGTTTCCGCCGGACAGGGGCTGGAAACACCATATATTTT
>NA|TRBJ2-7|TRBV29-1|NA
CSVHTGGEQYF
TGCAGCGTTCATACCGGCGGGGAGCAGTACTTC